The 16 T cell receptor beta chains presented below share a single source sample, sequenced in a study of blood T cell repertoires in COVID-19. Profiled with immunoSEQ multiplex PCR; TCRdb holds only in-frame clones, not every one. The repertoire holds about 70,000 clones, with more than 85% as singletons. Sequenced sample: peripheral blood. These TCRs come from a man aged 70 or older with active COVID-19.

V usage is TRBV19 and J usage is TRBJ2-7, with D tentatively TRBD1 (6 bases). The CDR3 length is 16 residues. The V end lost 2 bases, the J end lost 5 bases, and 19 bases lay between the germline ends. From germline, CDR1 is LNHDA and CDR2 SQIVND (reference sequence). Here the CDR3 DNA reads TGTGCCAGTAGTATACCCGGTTCGGTCAGGGGCAACGAGCAGTACTTC. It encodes CASSIPGSVRGNEQYF.

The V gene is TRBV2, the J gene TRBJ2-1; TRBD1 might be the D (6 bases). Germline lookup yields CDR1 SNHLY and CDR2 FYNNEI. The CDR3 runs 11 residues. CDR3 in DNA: TGTACCCAGGGGTCCCCCCATGAGCAGTTCTTC. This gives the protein CTQGSPHEQFF. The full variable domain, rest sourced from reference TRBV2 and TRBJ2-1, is EPEVTQTPSHQVTQMGQEVILRCVPISNHLYFYWYRQILGQKVEFLVSFYNNEISEKSEIFDDQFSVERPDGSNFTLKIRSTKLEDSAMYFCTQGSPHEQFFGPGTRLTVL.

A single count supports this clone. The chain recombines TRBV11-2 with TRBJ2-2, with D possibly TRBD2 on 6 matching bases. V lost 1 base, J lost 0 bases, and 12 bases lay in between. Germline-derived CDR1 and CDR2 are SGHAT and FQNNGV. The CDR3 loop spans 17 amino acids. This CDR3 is CASSLGEAGPNTGELFF. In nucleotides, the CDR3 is TGTGCCAGCAGCTTAGGGGAGGCGGGCCCGAACACCGGGGAGCTGTTTTTT.

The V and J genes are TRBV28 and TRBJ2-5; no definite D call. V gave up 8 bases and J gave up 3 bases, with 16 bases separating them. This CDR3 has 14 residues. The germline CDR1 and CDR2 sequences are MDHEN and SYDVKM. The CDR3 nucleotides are TGTGCCAGCGGCGGCCTAAGACCAGAAGAGACCCAGTACTTC. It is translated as CASGGLRPEETQYF.

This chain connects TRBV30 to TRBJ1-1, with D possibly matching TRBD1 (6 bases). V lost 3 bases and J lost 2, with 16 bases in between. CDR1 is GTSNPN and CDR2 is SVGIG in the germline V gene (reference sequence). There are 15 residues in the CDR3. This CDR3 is CAWSPSGQPNTEAFF. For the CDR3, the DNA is TGTGCCTGGAGCCCTAGCGGACAGCCCAACACTGAAGCTTTCTTT.

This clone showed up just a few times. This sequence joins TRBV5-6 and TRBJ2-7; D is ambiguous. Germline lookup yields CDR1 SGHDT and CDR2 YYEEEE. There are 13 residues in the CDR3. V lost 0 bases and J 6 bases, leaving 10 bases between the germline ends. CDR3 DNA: TGTGCCAGCAGCTTGGGCCGCTCAGTCGAGCAGTACTTC. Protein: CASSLGRSVEQYF.

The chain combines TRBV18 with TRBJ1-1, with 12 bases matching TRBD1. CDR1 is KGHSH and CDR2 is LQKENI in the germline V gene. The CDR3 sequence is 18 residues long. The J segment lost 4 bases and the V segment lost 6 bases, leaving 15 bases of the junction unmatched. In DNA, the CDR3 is TGTGCCAGCTCCCCTGCCGGGACAGGGGGCGTTGTGGGCACTGAAGCTTTCTTT. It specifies CASSPAGTGGVVGTEAFF.

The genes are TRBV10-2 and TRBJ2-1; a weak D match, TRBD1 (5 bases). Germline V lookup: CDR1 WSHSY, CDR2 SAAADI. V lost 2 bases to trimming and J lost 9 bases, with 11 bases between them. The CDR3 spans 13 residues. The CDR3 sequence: CASSEGARREQFF. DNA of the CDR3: TGCGCCAGCAGTGAGGGGGCACGACGTGAGCAGTTCTTC.

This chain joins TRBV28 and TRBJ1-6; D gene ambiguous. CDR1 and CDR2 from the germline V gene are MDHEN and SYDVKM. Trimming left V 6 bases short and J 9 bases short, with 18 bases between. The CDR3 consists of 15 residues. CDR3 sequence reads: CASSPRAKGRSPLHF. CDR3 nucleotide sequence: TGTGCCAGCAGCCCGAGGGCCAAGGGCCGTTCACCCCTCCACTTT.

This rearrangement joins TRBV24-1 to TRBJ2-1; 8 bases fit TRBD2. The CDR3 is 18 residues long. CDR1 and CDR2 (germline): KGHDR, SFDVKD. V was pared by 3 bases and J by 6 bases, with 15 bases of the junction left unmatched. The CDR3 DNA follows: TGTGCCACCAGTGATCCCACCCCGGGACTAGGGTTCGGCAATGAGCAGTTCTTC. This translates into CATSDPTPGLGFGNEQFF.

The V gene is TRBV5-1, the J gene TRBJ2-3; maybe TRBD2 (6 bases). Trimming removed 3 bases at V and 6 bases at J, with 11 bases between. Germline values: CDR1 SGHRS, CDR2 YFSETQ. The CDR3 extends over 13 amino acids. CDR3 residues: CASSSEGLDTQYF. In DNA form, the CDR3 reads TGCGCCAGCAGCTCGGAGGGGTTGGATACGCAGTATTTT.

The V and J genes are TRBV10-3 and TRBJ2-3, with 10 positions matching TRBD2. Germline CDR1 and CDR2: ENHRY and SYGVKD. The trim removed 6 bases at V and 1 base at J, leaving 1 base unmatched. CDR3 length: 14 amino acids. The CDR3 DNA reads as TGTGCCATCAGAGGGACTAGCGGCACAGATACGCAGTATTTT. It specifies CAIRGTSGTDTQYF.

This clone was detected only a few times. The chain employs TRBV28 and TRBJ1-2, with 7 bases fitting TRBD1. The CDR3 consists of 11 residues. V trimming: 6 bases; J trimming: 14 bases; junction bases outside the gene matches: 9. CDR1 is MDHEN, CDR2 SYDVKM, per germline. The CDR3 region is CASSQTGPRTF. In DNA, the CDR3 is TGTGCCAGCAGCCAGACAGGGCCGAGGACCTTC.

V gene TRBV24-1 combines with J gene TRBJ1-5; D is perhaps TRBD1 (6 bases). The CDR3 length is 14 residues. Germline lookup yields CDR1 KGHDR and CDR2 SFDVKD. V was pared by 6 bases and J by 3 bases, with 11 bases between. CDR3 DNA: TGTGCCACCAGTACCGGGACAAACAATCAGCCCCAGCATTTT. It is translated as CATSTGTNNQPQHF.

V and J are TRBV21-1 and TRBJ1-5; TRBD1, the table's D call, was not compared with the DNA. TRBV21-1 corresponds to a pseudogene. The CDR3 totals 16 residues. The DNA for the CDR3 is TGTGCCAGCACCCCAGGGGGACAGGGGACGAATCAGCCCCAGCATTTT. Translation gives CASTPGGQGTNQPQHF.

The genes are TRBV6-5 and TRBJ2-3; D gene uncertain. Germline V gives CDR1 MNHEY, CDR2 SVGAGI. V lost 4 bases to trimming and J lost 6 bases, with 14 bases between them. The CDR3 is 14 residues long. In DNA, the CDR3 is TGTGCCAGCAGTTCCCTTTCAGTCGGGGATACGCAGTATTTT. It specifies CASSSLSVGDTQYF.